This T cell receptor (beta chain) is from a study of T cells in Graves' hyperthyroidism and ophthalmopathy. Study-level background: Peripheral blood was secured at the point of initial diagnosis, before any treatment.

Germline-derived CDR1 and CDR2 are LNHDA and SQIVND (reference sequence). CDR3 length equals 14 residues. V was pared by 1 base and J by 8 bases, with 12 bases between. This clonotype was seen more than once but under ten times. From RNA transcripts, TCR beta CDR3 regions were amplified. A set of HTBI primers served as the primers for a first-round RT-PCR of the TCR CDR3. One entry per CDR3 protein results from TCRdb running MiXCR on the multiplex PCR reads. The sample records 600,000 to 900,000 distinct CDR3 sequences, 16% being singletons. The chain employs TRBV19 and TRBJ2-1, with a weak D call TRBD2 (7 bases). The sequenced sample was blood. The origin of this receptor is a man aged 18 to 30 with Graves' hyperthyroidism. The CDR3 DNA is TGTGCCAGTAGTATAGTTGGGGAGGGGGATGAGCAGTTCTTC. Its translation: CASSIVGEGDEQFF.